The sequence of this T cell receptor beta chain was determined in a study of identical twins listed by TCRdb under 2016. Regarding the study in general: TCR alpha and beta repertoires from monozygotic twins, unrelated adults of various ages and cord blood were deep-sequenced to test whether fetal clonotypes persist. To rule out contamination, the twin experiments were replicated at different times with different library preparation protocols. The investigation overall reported the following: Invariant T cells such as MAIT and iNKT could partly confound zero-insertion analyses, although diverse VJ usage argued against such confounding for most clonotypes. Recombination models systematically underestimated out-of-frame TCR alpha sharing in monozygotic twins but agreed with sharing between unrelated individuals. A weaker excess of twin sharing was found in beta out-of-frame sequences because the signal-to-noise ratio was lowered by fewer shared sequences. Compared with coincidental sharing between unrelated individuals, out-of-frame TCR alpha sequences shared between twins had an excess of sequences with low generation probability. Because the same donors could not be followed over many years, the conclusions depended on cross-sectional statistical analysis. Abundant cord blood beta clonotypes carried fewer insertions; young adult naive repertoires showed a weaker similar trend, while memory repertoires showed none.

At least ten counts were recorded for this clonotype. The antigen it recognizes is unknown. No quality values exist for individual bases; no much larger clone is one base distant. Including cysteine and phenylalanine, the CDR3 has 15 amino acids. The retained sequence is limited to the CDR3, 45 bases, with the frame set at the first base. For CDR1 and CDR2, the germline V gene lists SGHNT and YENEEA. The junction carries 11 bases between V and J, which are trimmed by 5 bases and 0 bases respectively. Library preparation employed 5' RACE. The sequencer listed for this sample is Illumina HiSeq 2000. Template switching introduced a universal primer binding site; the final cDNA contained a unique molecular identifier, enabling accurate counting of TCR cDNA molecules. First-strand cDNA for TCR alpha and beta chains was synthesized from specific primers in the conserved constant-segment region. To control for contamination, each cDNA library was double barcoded with a SMART-Mk sample barcode plus Illumina barcodes. TruSeq adapter sequences, together with Illumina sample barcodes, were added in two successive PCR steps. TCR alpha and beta cDNA libraries were sequenced on the Illumina HiSeq platform with custom primers. The published analysis was carried out like this. MiGEC processed the raw reads to extract unique molecular identifiers, while MiXCR was used to determine the CDR3 positions. Recombination models were inferred per individual with the repgenHMM and IGoR tools using an EM algorithm. The analysis of shared clonotypes was done with the tcR package in R, with sharing normalized by the product of cloneset sizes. To study raw recombination without the effects of thymic and clonal selection, out-of-frame nonproductive sequences were analyzed. Through fastp at Q25 and MiXCR, TCRdb rebuilt clones from the public reads, retaining in-frame beta chains. All rows with the same CDR3 protein become a single entry with the most common DNA and genes. TCRdb's processing, not the authors' own work, is the source of the V and J calls. For this sample the table gives 650,000 to 800,000 distinct CDR3 sequences, of which 8.5% to 9.5% were detected only once. The top ten clonotypes cover around 0.98% of the sample.

Every donor was a healthy Caucasian. Three pairs of female monozygotic twins, all aged about 18 to 29 years, made up the twin cohort. Peripheral blood mononuclear cells were used as the source from which RNA for TCR libraries was isolated. A further study also used this sample, focusing on yellow fever vaccine responses in identical twins. The second study's paper adds: The T cell response to vaccination in identical twins was reported by the authors to appear partly convergent and partly personalized. In identical twins, the study followed T cell clones that responded to the vaccine with precision.

The source material was PBMCs. This TCR came from a woman aged 18-29 years in good health. Recombination connected TRBV11-3 to TRBJ2-1; a confident D gene designation cannot be given. The base sequence is TGTGCCAGCAGCCCTAGACTCGGCTCCTACAATGAGCAGTTCTTC. This translates into CASSPRLGSYNEQFF. The full variable domain, completed from the reference TRBV11-3 and TRBJ2-1 proteins outside the CDR3, reads EAGVVQSPRYKIIEKKQPVAFWCNPISGHNTLYWYLQNLGQGPELLIRYENEEAVDDSQLPKDRFSAERLKGVDSTLKIQPAELGDSAVYLCASSPRLGSYNEQFFGPGTRLTVL.